The 27 T cell receptor beta chains given below trace back to one sample, sequenced in a study of memory CD4+ T cells and cytomegalovirus serostatus. Single viable CD3+CD4+CD8-CD45RO+ cells were sorted as the memory CD4+ T cells. The table came from immunoSEQ multiplex PCR; TCRdb's copy has only in-frame clones and leaves some out. The profile shows around 45,000 clones, approximately 82% of them singletons. Sequencing was performed on memory CD4+ T cells from blood. Every receptor here comes from an adult in good health and CMV-seronegative.

This clone has just a few counts. The chain carries TRBV2 and TRBJ1-3; D is undetermined. The germline V and J ends were trimmed by 6 bases and 0 bases, with 12 bases remaining between them. Germline assignment: CDR1 SNHLY and CDR2 FYNNEI. The CDR3 is 15 amino acids. The CDR3: CASSPDGHSGNTIYF. The CDR3 nucleotides are TGTGCCAGCAGCCCGGACGGTCACTCTGGAAACACCATATATTTT.

This clone was observed a single time. The chain employs TRBV19 and TRBJ1-2; D is perhaps TRBD1 (5 bases). The CDR3 covers 16 residues. V shed 3 bases and J shed 3 bases, with 17 bases lying between them. Germline CDR1 LNHDA, CDR2 SQIVND (reference sequence). CDR3 residues: CASSMGTGKGHYGYTF. Written as DNA, the CDR3 is TGTGCCAGTAGTATGGGGACCGGAAAGGGTCACTATGGCTACACCTTC. Looking up the rest from reference TRBV19 and TRBJ1-2 gives the full variable domain: DGGITQSPKYLFRKEGQNVTLSCEQNLNHDAMYWYRQDPGQGLRLIYYSQIVNDFQKGDIAEGYSVSREKKESFPLTVTSAQKNPTAFYLCASSMGTGKGHYGYTFGSGTRLTVV.

The chain employs TRBV5-4 and TRBJ1-3; TRBD1 might be the D (6 bases). The V and J ends lost 4 bases and 0 bases respectively, with 11 bases between them. The germline gives CDR1 SGHNT, CDR2 YYREEE (reference sequence). This CDR3 has 15 amino acids. In DNA form, the CDR3 reads TGTGCCAGCAGCGAGGGGGGGTTCTCTGGAAACACCATATATTTT. This sequence encodes CASSEGGFSGNTIYF.

The DNA for the CDR3 is TGTGCCAGCAGCCAGCTGGCAGGACTTGGTACGCAGTATTTT. It translates to CASSQLAGLGTQYF. The gene calls are TRBV7-3 and TRBJ2-3; D might be TRBD2 (5 bases). The CDR3 has 14 amino acids. Germline lookup yields CDR1 SGHTA and CDR2 FQGTGA. The V and J ends lost 5 bases and 8 bases respectively, with 17 bases between them.

This chain uses TRBV7-3 with TRBJ2-1; D ambiguous. The V end was cut by 5 bases, the J end by 8 bases, with 16 bases between. CDR3 length: 14 amino acids. Germline V gene lookup returns CDR1 SGHTA and CDR2 FQGTGA. CDR3 DNA sequence: TGTGCCAGCAGCCCCGACCGTCTTGGCCATGAGCAGTTCTTC. Its translation is CASSPDRLGHEQFF.

The chain combines TRBV7-8 with TRBJ2-5, with 9 positions matching TRBD1. CDR3 size: 13 residues. J was trimmed by 5 bases and V by 5 bases; bases with no gene match: 3. Germline V gene sequence: CDR1 SGHVS, CDR2 FQNEAQ. Here the CDR3 reads CASSPDRGETQYF. CDR3 DNA: TGTGCCAGCAGCCCGGACAGGGGTGAGACCCAGTACTTC. Supplemented by reference TRBV7-8 and TRBJ2-5, the full variable domain reads GAGVSQSPRYKVAKRGQDVALRCDPISGHVSLFWYQQALGQGPEFLTYFQNEAQLDKSGLPSDRFFAERPEGSVSTLKIQRTQQEDSAVYLCASSPDRGETQYFGPGTRLLVL.

V usage is TRBV5-5 and J usage is TRBJ1-6; no firm D call. Trimming removed 3 bases from V and 0 bases from J, with 7 bases in between. The CDR3 contains 15 residues. Germline V gene sequence: CDR1 SGHKS, CDR2 YYEKEE (reference sequence). The CDR3 DNA reads TGTGCCAGCAGCTGGTCAGACTCCTATAATTCACCCCTCCACTTT. Translating gives CASSWSDSYNSPLHF.

The count of this clone is one. V and J are TRBV5-1 and TRBJ2-2; D might be TRBD2 (6 bases). The CDR3 is made up of 16 amino acids. The germline V gene encodes CDR1 SGHRS and CDR2 YFSETQ. With 4 bases removed from V and 0 bases from J, the gap between germline ends came to 13 bases. The CDR3 sequence is CASSPPGRSNTGELFF. The CDR3 DNA follows: TGCGCCAGCAGCCCCCCCGGGAGATCGAACACCGGGGAGCTGTTTTTT.

The chain couples TRBV5-6 to TRBJ2-2; no reliable D call. Trimming pared 3 bases from V and 6 bases from J, leaving 12 bases between. Germline-derived CDR1 and CDR2 are SGHDT and YYEEEE. The CDR3 spans 14 residues. The CDR3 nucleotides read TGTGCCAGCAGCTATGGGTTAATCTCCGGGGAGCTGTTTTTT. Protein: CASSYGLISGELFF.

The chain couples TRBV9 to TRBJ2-7; 7 bases fit TRBD1. CDR1 and CDR2 from the germline V gene are SGDLS and YYNGEE. Germline trimming cut 0 bases from V and 4 bases from J; bases unmatched to any gene: 7. The CDR3 is made up of 15 amino acids. CDR3 DNA sequence: TGTGCCAGCAGCGTAGAGGGGACAGCACCTTACGAGCAGTACTTC. Protein product: CASSVEGTAPYEQYF.

CDR3 loop: CASSFDRTSSYNSPLHF. The CDR3 DNA follows: TGTGCCAGCAGCTTTGACAGGACGAGCTCCTATAATTCACCCCTCCACTTT. The chain uses TRBV11-1 and TRBJ1-6; TRBD1 might be the D (6 bases). CDR3 length equals 17 residues. Germline assignment: CDR1 SGHAT and CDR2 FQDESV (reference sequence). The V and J ends lost 3 bases and 0 bases respectively, with 12 bases between them.

This clone was recorded a few times. This chain joins TRBV7-9 and TRBJ2-1, with TRBD2 matching over 7 bases. Germline V gives CDR1 SEHNR, CDR2 FQNEAQ (reference sequence). V shed 8 bases and J 5 bases; nucleotides not matched to a gene: 12. This CDR3 contains 15 residues. This CDR3 is CASGRLGLSNNEQFF. CDR3 DNA: TGTGCCAGCGGACGGTTGGGACTATCAAACAATGAGCAGTTCTTC.

The chain employs TRBV28 and TRBJ2-3; 8 bases map to TRBD2. With 3 bases clipped from V and 3 bases from J, the junction kept 5 bases outside the gene matches. CDR3 size: 15 residues. CDR1 is MDHEN, CDR2 SYDVKM, per germline. CDR3 sequence (DNA): TGTGCCAGCAGTTTGGGCGGGGGGATGACAGATACGCAGTATTTT. Amino acids: CASSLGGGMTDTQYF.

This clone was counted a single time. V gene TRBV7-2 combines with J gene TRBJ2-1; D gene unclear. Germline CDR1 is SGHTA and CDR2 is FQGNSA. V lost 5 bases to trimming and J lost 3 bases, with 14 bases between them. This CDR3 contains 15 residues. CDR3 in amino acids: CASSTTDGRYNEQFF. The CDR3 region has the DNA TGTGCCAGCAGCACCACGGACGGACGCTACAATGAGCAGTTCTTC. The complete variable domain, with remaining parts taken from reference TRBV7-2 and TRBJ2-1, reads GAGVSQSPSNKVTEKGKDVELRCDPISGHTALYWYRQSLGQGLEFLIYFQGNSAPDKSGLPSDRFSAERTGGSVSTLTIQRTQQEDSAVYLCASSTTDGRYNEQFFGPGTRLTVL.

This chain links TRBV28 with TRBJ2-5, with D perhaps TRBD2 (5 bases). CDR1 and CDR2 (germline): MDHEN, SYDVKM. The V end was cut by 5 bases, the J end by 0 bases, with 19 bases between. This CDR3 spans 17 amino acids. The CDR3 DNA sequence: TGTGCCAGCAGTCCCCTCCCGGAGCGGACGAACCAAGAGACCCAGTACTTC. Amino acid sequence: CASSPLPERTNQETQYF.

The chain links TRBV5-1 to TRBJ2-3; TRBD2 might be the D (6 bases). Germline CDR1 SGHRS, CDR2 YFSETQ. CDR3 size: 17 residues. V lost 2 bases and J lost 5, with 21 bases in between. The CDR3 DNA is TGCGCCAGCAGCTTATATCTTGGGACTGATAAAGAAGATACGCAGTATTTT. It codes for CASSLYLGTDKEDTQYF.

Here the CDR3 DNA reads TGTGCCAGCAGCTTGGTGGGGGGAGTTACTGAAGCTTTCTTT. Protein product: CASSLVGGVTEAFF. The V gene is TRBV5-6, the J gene TRBJ1-1, with D perhaps TRBD1 (5 bases). V shed 0 bases and J shed 5 bases, with 11 bases lying between them. The CDR3 totals 14 residues. The germline V gene has CDR1 SGHDT and CDR2 YYEEEE.

This clone was recorded a few times. The V gene is TRBV2, the J gene TRBJ1-4; D is undetermined. V lost 6 bases and J 3 bases, leaving 2 bases between the germline ends. Germline V lookup: CDR1 SNHLY, CDR2 FYNNEI. The CDR3 loop spans 11 amino acids. This chain's CDR3 is CASRANEKLFF. The CDR3 nucleotides read TGTGCCAGCAGGGCTAATGAAAAACTGTTTTTT.

The chain combines TRBV5-5 with TRBJ1-6; 10 bases are shared with TRBD1. After removal of 4 bases from V and 9 bases from J, the junction contained 10 bases not matched to a gene. The CDR3 spans 16 residues. Germline V lookup: CDR1 SGHKS, CDR2 YYEKEE (reference sequence). The DNA for the CDR3 is TGTGCCAGCAGCCCAAGACAGGGGGCGTTGGCTTCACCCCTCCACTTT. Translated, it gives CASSPRQGALASPLHF.

In its sample, this clone was seen once. The chain employs TRBV19 and TRBJ2-2; D is undetermined. CDR3 length: 15 residues. Germline V gives CDR1 LNHDA, CDR2 SQIVND (reference sequence). Trimming stripped 5 bases from V and 1 base from J, with 11 bases between. The CDR3 is CASSRSIQNTGELFF. For the CDR3, the DNA is TGTGCCAGTAGTCGGTCCATACAGAACACCGGGGAGCTGTTTTTT.

The chain links TRBV5-5 to TRBJ2-6, with 7 bases fitting TRBD1. V was pared by 2 bases and J by 0 bases, with 8 bases of the junction left unmatched. The germline V gene has CDR1 SGHKS and CDR2 YYEKEE (reference sequence). The CDR3 totals 18 residues. The CDR3 region is CASSFTPGQSSGANVLTF. The CDR3 region has the DNA TGTGCCAGCAGCTTTACACCGGGACAGAGCTCTGGGGCCAACGTCCTGACTTTC.

The sample holds many counts of this clone. The chain is built from TRBV7-9 and TRBJ1-2, with D possibly TRBD1 on 5 matching bases. Germline loops: CDR1 SEHNR, CDR2 FQNEAQ (reference sequence). The CDR3 has 14 amino acids. The V gene lost 4 bases and the J gene lost 2 bases, with 11 bases spanning the gap. The CDR3 DNA reads TGTGCCAGCAGCTCGTGGGGCGGAAACTATGGCTACACCTTC. This translates into CASSSWGGNYGYTF.

The chain recombines TRBV2 with TRBJ1-1; perhaps TRBD1 as D (5 bases). This CDR3 has 15 residues. CDR1 is SNHLY, CDR2 FYNNEI, per germline. V was shortened by 2 bases and J by 4 bases, with 14 bases between the two germline ends. The CDR3 spells CASSEWRGGGTEAFF. The CDR3 DNA reads as TGTGCCAGCAGTGAATGGAGGGGCGGAGGCACTGAAGCTTTCTTT.

This chain links TRBV14 with TRBJ1-1, with TRBD1 as a possible D gene (5 bases). The V gene's germline CDR1 is SGHDN and CDR2 FVKESK. The CDR3 covers 13 residues. V shed 4 bases and J shed 6 bases, with 12 bases lying between them. The DNA for the CDR3 is TGTGCCAGCAGCCCCAGGGTTTACGCTGAAGCTTTCTTT. This gives the protein CASSPRVYAEAFF.

The J gene is TRBJ1-2, the V gene TRBV11-1; D uncertain. This CDR3 contains 13 residues. The V gene's germline CDR1 is SGHAT and CDR2 FQDESV (reference sequence). Trimming removed 2 bases from V and 6 bases from J, with 10 bases in between. In DNA form, the CDR3 reads TGTGCCAGCAGCTTAATGGCCGGGAATGGCTACACCTTC. Residues: CASSLMAGNGYTF.

J is TRBJ1-4 and V is TRBV7-9; D perhaps matches TRBD1 (6 bases). The germline gives CDR1 SEHNR, CDR2 FQNEAQ (reference sequence). The V end lost 2 bases, the J end lost 6 bases, and 10 bases lay between the germline ends. CDR3 length: 14 residues. The CDR3 DNA is TGTGCCAGCAGCTTATTACCAGGGGATGAAAAACTGTTTTTT. Translating gives CASSLLPGDEKLFF.

The chain's CDR3 is CASSEPNYGYTF. In DNA, the CDR3 is TGTGCCAGTAGTGAACCTAACTATGGCTACACCTTC. This chain joins TRBV19 and TRBJ1-2; D ambiguous. CDR3 length: 12 residues. Trimming took off 5 bases at V and 0 bases at J, with 4 bases between the two ends. The V gene's germline CDR1 is LNHDA and CDR2 SQIVND (reference sequence).